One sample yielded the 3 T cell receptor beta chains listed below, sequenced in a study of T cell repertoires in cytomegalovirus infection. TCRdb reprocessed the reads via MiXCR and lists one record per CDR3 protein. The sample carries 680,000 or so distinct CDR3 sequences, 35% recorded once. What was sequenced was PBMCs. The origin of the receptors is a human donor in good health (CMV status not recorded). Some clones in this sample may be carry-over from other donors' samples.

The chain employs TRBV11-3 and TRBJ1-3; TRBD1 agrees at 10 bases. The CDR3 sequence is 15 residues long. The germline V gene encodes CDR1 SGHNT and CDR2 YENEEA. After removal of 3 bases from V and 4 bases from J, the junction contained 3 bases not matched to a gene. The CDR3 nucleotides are TGTGCCAGCAGCTTGGACAGGGGGAAGGGAAACACCATATATTTT. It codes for CASSLDRGKGNTIYF.

Written as DNA, the CDR3 is TGTGCCAGCATGACAGGGGGCGTTGAGCAGTTCTTC. It yields the protein CASMTGGVEQFF. V gene TRBV7-2 combines with J gene TRBJ2-1, with TRBD1 identical over 10 bases. Germline V CDR1 and CDR2: SGHTA, FQGNSA. This CDR3 comprises 12 residues. The trim removed 7 bases at V and 9 bases at J, leaving 3 bases unmatched.

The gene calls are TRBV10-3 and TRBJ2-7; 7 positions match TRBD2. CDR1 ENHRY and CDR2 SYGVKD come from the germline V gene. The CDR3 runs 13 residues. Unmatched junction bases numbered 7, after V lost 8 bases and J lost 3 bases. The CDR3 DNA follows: TGTGCCATCGGGGGAGGGGATAGCTACGAGCAGTACTTC. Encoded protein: CAIGGGDSYEQYF.